This T cell receptor (beta chain) emerged from a study of cytomegalovirus exposure and HLA in healthy donors (TCRdb year 2017). About the study as a whole: According to an earlier analysis of 550 to 750 of the donors, about 180 million T cells yielded 90 million to 130 million unique TCR beta sequences and about 300 Gb of sequence data. Of the approximately 400 genotyped donors, roughly 76% were placed in the genetic ancestry cluster associated with self-reported Caucasian donors. In the later analysis, no new phenotypic data were used to find candidate immune exposures; instead, reliance was placed on TCR beta sequences and their occurrence across donors. In addition to the first cohort of roughly 670 subjects, a separate validation cohort of 120 different subjects was used. Roughly five DR-DQ haplotypes were handled as single units for association and clustering because linkage in the cohort was strong. Donor age, sex, ethnicity and CMV serostatus were compiled alongside the repertoire data. In a later analysis, previously published TCR beta repertoires from 600 to 850 donors were re-analyzed and high-resolution HLA genotyping was added so that TCR occurrence patterns could be studied. The study used immunosequencing to profile the T cell repertoires of approximately 640 subjects and linked those repertoires to cytomegalovirus serostatus. HLA typing covered class I and class II loci at four-digit resolution. In a later genetic analysis, genome-wide SNP genotypes for about 60% of the 666 donors were used, and that subset was treated as a discovery cohort. Every discovery cohort repertoire had been produced on one sequencing platform. Across approximately 400 genotyped donors of the cohort, an average of approximately 200,000 unique TCR beta nucleotide sequences per donor were sequenced, and 15% to 20% of those sequences were non-productive. To predict cytomegalovirus infection status, the study combined high-throughput TCR immunosequencing, statistical association of individual TCRs with disease status, and machine learning. An earlier analysis of a few hundred of the donors applied high-throughput TCR beta sequencing to assess whether each TCR beta V gene segment acted as functional or pseudogenic. An early release that covered about 600 HLA-typed donors contained 250 to 350 gigabases of sequencing data and around 85 million unique TCR sequences. Typing coverage differed by locus: A, B, C, DRB1 and DQB1 were typed in roughly 629-630 donors, DQA1 in about 560, DPA1 in around 580, and DPB1 in 450 to 480. The study was designed to test whether signatures of past pathogen exposure could be identified by cataloging public T cell receptors. Summary of the overall study and its limitations: The presence/absence analyses assumed that sequencing depth was roughly uniform across donors, and that assumption may not be true. According to the authors, the approach could potentially be generalized to other disease states and immunological phenotypes. Most TCR sequences were seen in very few donors, while some public TCRs were found in many individuals. CMV serostatus was the only immune exposure information available for the cohort. Linkage disequilibrium might explain the correlated functional status among segregating V segments, but an unknown experimental factor could not be ruled out. In a later analysis, most CMV-associated TCR beta chains were found to appear HLA-restricted, with HLA associations seemingly driven largely by CMV exposure. An earlier analysis of approximately 570 of the donors showed that most TCR beta V segments appeared in productive rearrangements either about 90% or about 30% of the time, which broadly matched IMGT annotations. A further reported finding was that TCR beta sequences accurately predicted the HLA-A and HLA-B alleles for most subjects in the first cohort. A total of some 180 TCR beta chains were listed by the study as associated with cytomegalovirus. In a later analysis, HLA-associated TCR beta chains showed more clonal expansion and lower generation probabilities than non-associated chains that were equally common. In a later analysis, the rate of TCR association differed among HLA loci, with DRB1 alleles having the most associated TCRs and HLA-C alleles having the fewest. Because the 87-base-pair reads could not distinguish some IMGT-functional V segments, including TRBV6-2 and TRBV6-3, those segments were excluded. A later analysis associated approximately 17,000 TCR beta sequences with specific HLA alleles at a false discovery rate of 0.05. According to a later analysis, parvovirus B19, influenza, CMV and Epstein-Barr virus appeared linked to several top co-occurrence clusters. This cohort had only TCR beta chains sequenced, and the lack of alpha or paired-chain data limited which features could be detected. A cluster of highly shared sequence variants was judged likely to be a technical artifact of the sequencing pipeline. The earlier analysis of nearly 600 of the donors excluded seventeen rarely observed V segments, including chromosome 9 orphons, because counts were too low. According to a later genetic analysis, donors in an Asian-associated ancestry cluster had fewer N-insertions in productive TCRs than the approximately 650-donor mean. Because some donors lacked HLA typing at each locus, the association tests relied only on the typed subset. The classifier was reported to diagnose cytomegalovirus status with high specificity and sensitivity in both the original and validation cohorts. An association between a missense DCLRE1C variant and V-gene and J-gene trimming of TCR beta chains was found in a later genetic analysis and replicated in an independent cohort. When HLA alleles, especially DR and DQ, strongly co-occurred, TCR associations were difficult to assign to individual alleles. In vitro tests confirmed that a few of the cytomegalovirus-associated TCR beta chains recognize cytomegalovirus antigens.

A word on this clone: The antigen this receptor binds is unknown. The sample holds no much larger clone one base away, and base qualities are not on file.

The cohort comprised around 690 healthy bone marrow donors. At the time of sampling, every cohort member was nominally healthy, though immune exposures that went unrecorded were likely present. The donor was CMV seropositive and belonged to the group of about 290 seropositive cohort members. A peripheral blood sample was collected from each donor, and TCR beta sequencing was performed on peripheral blood mononuclear cells. Genomic DNA was extracted from the blood cell samples with the Qiagen DNeasy Blood Extraction Kit. Receptors were amplified or captured by the immunoSEQ multiplex PCR assay. A mixture of 60 forward primers for TCR Vbeta segments and 13 reverse primers for TCR Jbeta segments was used in the multiplex PCR. Amplification of the CDR3 region of rearranged TCR beta genes was performed with a multiplex PCR assay on genomic DNA. On the Illumina HiSeq System, the amplified TCR beta libraries were sequenced as 87-base-pair reads. As for how the authors treated the data: Across the roughly 700 repertoires, a later analysis counted tens of millions of unique TCR beta chains, roughly 11 million of which were shared by at least two donors. Raw reads were error-corrected and collapsed into unique sequences with a nearest-neighbor algorithm that merged closely related sequences to remove PCR and sequencing errors. V, D and J gene segments were assigned by aligning CDR3 sequences to IMGT reference sequences. For a sequence to be retained, at least a six-nucleotide match to both a V gene segment and a J gene segment was required. Rearrangements were classified as productive when the CDR3 lacked stop codons and remained in frame with V and J, and all other rearrangements were classified as non-productive. Following IMGT convention, CDR3 was defined as the stretch from the second conserved V-encoded cysteine to the conserved J-encoded phenylalanine. Sequences without an unambiguous match to a single V gene segment were excluded from the earlier analysis of about 600 of the donors. In an earlier analysis of 587 of the donors, V segments were called functional above 56.7% productive rearrangements and were called segregating when the between-donor standard deviation exceeded 5%. A statistical classification framework was built for diagnosing cytomegalovirus status from the catalog of TCR beta chain sequences. V and J gene assignment, in a later analysis, came from comparing TCR nucleotide sequences with IMGT/GENE-DB human TR gene sequences. A later analysis assigned CDR3 sequences and most-parsimonious VDJ recombination scenarios with the TCRdist pipeline. In a later analysis, each TCR beta chain was defined by its CDR3 amino acid sequence together with its V-gene family, and reads lacking a unique V-gene family were excluded. As a way to deal with suspected cross-contamination and a sequencing artifact, a later analysis dropped roughly 600 nucleotide sequences that were highly shared and had low generation probability. In a later analysis, a clonal expansion index was calculated for each public chain from normalized within-repertoire ranks of inferred template counts. Generation probabilities in a later analysis came from a VDJ recombination model fitted to out-of-frame rearrangements, and those results were checked against IGoR. In a later analysis, hypergeometric tests were used to score TCR-TCR, TCR-HLA and TCR-CMV co-occurrence, with a repertoire-size bias correction applied to TCR pairs. In a later analysis, false discovery rates were estimated by permuting HLA or CMV assignments 20 times. In a later analysis, co-occurring TCRs were grouped with DBSCAN, and TCRdist sequence similarity was added when clustering was performed within HLA-allele-positive subsets. Repertoires with fewer than 30,000 or more than 120,000 public chains, plus five repertoires with anomalous nucleotide sharing, were excluded from co-occurrence clustering. Drawn from immuneACCESS, this table holds only the in-frame rearrangements with V and J called that TCRdb kept. Clones are partly lost; checked studies trace under half to an unresolved V gene and leave the rest unexplained. The V and J calls and clone size are taken from that table; D and trimming were inferred from the DNA. The table for this sample lists some 91,000 clones; approximately 76% of them were counted only once. Roughly 7% of the sample rests with the top ten.

Inclusive of the bounding cysteine and phenylalanine, the CDR3 is 16 residues long. CDR3 DNA only is kept here, 48 bases in frame from base 1. In the germline V gene, CDR1 corresponds to SGHDT and CDR2 to YYEEEE. Trimming takes 2 bases from V and 0 bases from J, and the germline ends sit 11 bases apart. Recombination linked TRBV5-6 to TRBJ1-4; the D gene is unclear. The sequence was collected from a man aged 40-50 years in good health and CMV-seropositive. Source material: PBMCs. CDR3 region: CASSLSLTSTNEKLFF. DNA sequence: TGTGCCAGCAGCTTAAGCTTGACTTCAACTAATGAAAAACTGTTTTTT.